One T cell receptor beta chain is described in this entry. Its antigen is unidentified. V was clipped by 0 bases and J by 0 bases; unmatched bases: 2. The CDR3 is made up of 17 amino acids. CDR1 and CDR2 (germline): SGHTA, FQGNSA. The entry originates in a study of cytomegalovirus exposure and HLA in healthy donors. Study-wide points: The dataset shows that most TCR sequences were rare, while some public TCRs occurred in many donors. Reportedly, diagnosis of cytomegalovirus status by the classifier showed high specificity and sensitivity. Researchers counted around 170 TCR beta chains as cytomegalovirus-associated.

Produced via immunoSEQ multiplex PCR; TCRdb's table is partial and in-frame only. The table lists 55,000 to 75,000 clones, 90% to 95% of them singletons. The sequenced sample consisted of PBMCs. The chain recombines TRBV7-2 with TRBJ2-6; 7 bases line up with TRBD2. This TCR derives from a man between 18 and 35 years old in good health and CMV-seropositive. CDR3 bases: TGTGCCAGCAGCTTAGCGGGCGGGAGCTCTGGGGCCAACGTCCTGACTTTC. Residues: CASSLAGGSSGANVLTF.